This TCR beta chain emerged from a study of human versus mouse CDR3 diversity and MHC coevolution. Whole-study results and caveats: Compared with mice, human CDR3s carried more deletions and insertions on average.

On this clone itself: What it binds is unknown.

TCRdb's copy holds only in-frame clones and misses some; the assay was immunoSEQ multiplex PCR. The sample shows about 77,000 clones, under 95% of them seen only once. The CDR3 consists of 16 residues. In germline, CDR1 is LNHDA, CDR2 SQIVND (reference sequence). Germline trimming cut 4 bases from V and 4 bases from J; bases unmatched to any gene: 10. This chain connects TRBV19 to TRBJ2-5; 9 nucleotides line up with TRBD2. This TCR was recovered from a person aged 30-70 years in good health. Sequencing was performed on naive CD4+ T cells from blood. As for subset: CD45RO-negative CD62L-positive naive CD4 T cells. The CDR3 DNA reads as TGTGCCAGTAGTAGGGGGCGGCGGGAGGGGGGAGAGACCCAGTACTTC. It codes for CASSRGRREGGETQYF.